What follows are 7 T cell receptor beta chains derived from one specimen sequenced in a study of blood T cell repertoires in COVID-19. TCRdb keeps only in-frame clones here, not all; method: immunoSEQ multiplex PCR. The table has about 210,000 clones, about 88% seen once; the top ten hold around 4.9%. The sequenced sample was peripheral blood. All receptors come from a woman at least 80 years old with acute or convalescent COVID-19.

The chain has TRBV10-3 and TRBJ1-1, with D maybe TRBD1 (5 bases). The CDR3 loop spans 14 amino acids. V was cut by 5 bases and J by 3 bases, with 13 bases left in between. Germline values: CDR1 ENHRY, CDR2 SYGVKD. The CDR3 DNA follows: TGTGCCATCAGTTCAGGGTGGTCGTACACTGAAGCTTTCTTT. This codes for CAISSGWSYTEAFF.

This chain connects TRBV5-1 to TRBJ2-5, with D perhaps TRBD2 (6 bases). Germline lookup yields CDR1 SGHRS and CDR2 YFSETQ. V was clipped by 1 base and J by 2 bases, with 12 bases between them. The CDR3 totals 15 residues. CDR3 DNA sequence: TGCGCCAGCAGCTTGTTAATAGGGAGGCAAGAGACCCAGTACTTC. It is translated as CASSLLIGRQETQYF.

The chain has TRBV4-3 and TRBJ1-1; 7 bases fit TRBD1. Trimming at V came to 1 base and at J to 6 bases, leaving 11 bases not matched to a gene. The germline V gene has CDR1 LGHNA and CDR2 YSLEER. The CDR3 is 16 residues long. The CDR3 here is CASSQGQGGSAAEAFF. CDR3 nucleotides: TGCGCCAGCAGCCAAGGACAGGGAGGAAGTGCTGCTGAAGCTTTCTTT.

The rearrangement links TRBV7-9 to TRBJ2-2, with 8 positions matching TRBD1. J gave up 4 bases and V 4 bases, and 11 bases lay outside the gene matches. CDR3 length: 17 amino acids. The germline CDR1 and CDR2 sequences are SEHNR and FQNEAQ (reference sequence). The CDR3 nucleotides are TGTGCCAGCAGCTCATCTTCAGGGGGCGCGGGCACCGGGGAGCTGTTTTTT. This gives the protein CASSSSSGGAGTGELFF.

The J gene is TRBJ2-3, the V gene TRBV5-1; D perhaps matches TRBD2 (5 bases). Trimming stripped 0 bases from V and 0 bases from J, with 14 bases between. Looked up from germline, CDR1 is SGHRS and CDR2 is YFSETQ. The CDR3 runs 17 residues. CDR3 loop: CASSLGYAGSSTDTQYF. In DNA, the CDR3 is TGCGCCAGCAGCTTGGGCTACGCGGGTTCAAGCACAGATACGCAGTATTTT.

This chain uses TRBV25-1 with TRBJ2-1; 7 nucleotides align to TRBD1. CDR1 is MGHDK and CDR2 is SYGVNS in the germline V gene. CDR3 length: 15 residues. V trimming: 3 bases; J trimming: 7 bases; junction bases outside the gene matches: 9. The CDR3 nucleotides read TGTGCCAGCAGTGACAGCAGGGGGTCACTTAATGAGCAGTTCTTC. Protein product: CASSDSRGSLNEQFF.

The V and J genes are TRBV2 and TRBJ2-2; the D gene is possibly TRBD2 (6 bases). V was pared by 6 bases and J by 6 bases, with 11 bases between. This CDR3 spans 13 amino acids. The V gene's germline CDR1 is SNHLY and CDR2 FYNNEI. CDR3 nucleotides: TGTGCCAGCAGGGTCAGGGAGGCCGGGGAGCTGTTTTTT. This gives the protein CASRVREAGELFF.